Listed below are T cell receptor beta chains from one sample, sequenced in a study of identical twins. TCRdb processed the 5' RACE reads anew with MiXCR; each CDR3 protein has one entry. The sample lists a few hundred thousand distinct CDR3 sequences; about 18% were seen once. The sequencing input was naive T cells sorted from blood. The receptors derive from a man aged 45-60 years in good health. Each CDR3 is given without its conserved first and last residue.

CDR3aa	v_gene
ASGPGQGSTDTQY	TRBV6-1
ASRDSGSSYEQY	TRBV2
SAVDRSTMYEQY	TRBV20-1
ASSYSNRAEQY	TRBV6-5
ASRDFMNTEAF	TRBV12-3/TRBV12-4
ASRASGGAGEQF	TRBV28
ASSLGFGRPYEQY	TRBV7-9
SARDHRIFQETQY	TRBV20-1
ASSLNRGLDTGELF	TRBV7-9
ASRSYLEVQETQY	TRBV2
SVGHRYNEQF	TRBV29-1
SARPNTEAF	TRBV20-1
ASSDRGRTEAF	TRBV19
ASSEPGTSIYEQY	TRBV25-1
ASSPPGSTDTQY	TRBV5-1
SARGPFTGELF	TRBV20-1
ASSSVGRSPYEQY	TRBV28
SASDRGSKNIQY	TRBV20-1
ASSLGPGEDTEAF	TRBV7-6
ASSGQRETQY	TRBV18
AWSVRRASPLH	TRBV30
ASSLRREGQQDTQY	TRBV28
ASSFYSRLAGYNEQF	TRBV7-9
ATSDFERDIEVETQY	TRBV24-1
ASSLWSQGWY	TRBV28
AIKNRDNTEAF	TRBV10-3
ASSESRAAYIQY	TRBV10-1
ASSSSARSDGTEAF	TRBV6-5
ASSRGLMTYEQY	TRBV12-3/TRBV12-4
ASSLYYGYT	TRBV28
SAPEWKSYNEQF	TRBV20-1
ASSPPQRGILYEQY	TRBV28
ASSQEEGPGQPQH	TRBV4-1
ASNRGNEAGELF	TRBV5-1
ASSSYSRGADTQY	TRBV5-1
ASSLAGGARGGYT	TRBV7-2
ASSQDIGTGNEKLF	TRBV4-3
ASSLTRGLPEAF	TRBV7-2
SAPGHLAEGSTDTQY	TRBV20-1
ASSVGTGDNQPQH	TRBV18
ASSLNRDKANTGELF	TRBV21-1
ASRTRFAYEQY	TRBV28
ATSRDQRSPLH	TRBV15
ASSGGTGDTDTQY	TRBV5-6
AWSTVSRPENSEAF	TRBV30
ASSLAGDGDGYT	TRBV28